Below are 21 T cell receptor beta chains sequenced from a single sample in a study of OX40 agonist ivuxolimab in advanced cancers. Sequencing used immunoSEQ multiplex PCR; TCRdb keeps in-frame clones, though not all of them. The sample has roughly 70,000 clones, 75% to 90% seen once. Sequencing was performed on CD4+ or CD8+ T cells sorted from blood, taken in a trial of the OX40 agonist ivuxolimab. The origin of the receptors is an adult with an advanced solid tumor such as melanoma, head and neck, liver or kidney cancer.

The chain uses TRBV27 and TRBJ1-1, with 9 bases lining up with TRBD1. V lost 8 bases to trimming and J lost 9 bases; unmatched junction nucleotides: 7. Germline V gene lookup returns CDR1 MNHEY and CDR2 SMNVEV (reference sequence). The CDR3 runs 12 residues. The CDR3 loop is CASGDRELKAFF. CDR3 nucleotide sequence: TGTGCCAGCGGGGACAGGGAATTAAAAGCTTTCTTT.

The chain employs TRBV10-3 and TRBJ1-2; TRBD1 matches 8 bases. The CDR3 extends over 18 amino acids. V lost 10 bases and J lost 2; bases outside the gene matches: 21. CDR1 is ENHRY and CDR2 is SYGVKD in the germline V gene. CDR3 protein: CATRSDDRTGMANYGYTF. Written as DNA, the CDR3 is TGTGCCACCAGATCTGACGACAGGACAGGGATGGCGAACTATGGCTACACCTTC.

This clone was counted once. J is TRBJ1-5 and V is TRBV15; 7 nucleotides agree with TRBD1. V shed 9 bases and J 2 bases; nucleotides not matched to a gene: 10. CDR3 size: 15 residues. The germline V gene encodes CDR1 LNHNV and CDR2 YYDKDF (reference sequence). CDR3 coding DNA: TGTGCCACTTGGCAAGGGGGCTCGGGCAATCAGCCCCAGCATTTT. It specifies CATWQGGSGNQPQHF.

Only one count was recorded for this clone. V is TRBV15 and J is TRBJ2-3, with a tentative D call TRBD1 (5 bases). CDR1 and CDR2 from the germline V gene are LNHNV and YYDKDF (reference sequence). Trimming pared 7 bases from V and 2 bases from J, leaving 13 bases between. This CDR3 spans 14 amino acids. CDR3 DNA sequence: TGTGCCACCAAGATTGACAGCCCCACAGATACGCAGTATTTT. This translates into CATKIDSPTDTQYF.

This clone was observed once. This sample includes further DNA sequences coding for the same CDR3. The chain joins TRBV5-1 to TRBJ1-2; possibly TRBD1 for D (5 bases). Germline loops: CDR1 SGHRS, CDR2 YFSETQ. This CDR3 comprises 14 residues. V was shortened by 2 bases and J by 0 bases, with 8 bases between the two germline ends. The CDR3 protein is CASSLVRANYGYTF. The CDR3 DNA follows: TGCGCCAGCAGCTTAGTCAGGGCTAACTATGGCTACACCTTC.

The chain carries TRBV7-9 and TRBJ2-5, with 7 bases that match TRBD1. Germline loops: CDR1 SEHNR, CDR2 FQNEAQ (reference sequence). With 7 bases clipped from V and 1 base from J, the junction kept 6 bases outside the gene matches. The CDR3 extends over 14 amino acids. The CDR3 nucleotides are TGTGCCAGCACCCCGGGACAGACCCAAGAGACCCAGTACTTC. It specifies CASTPGQTQETQYF.

This rearrangement joins TRBV7-2 to TRBJ1-1, with D maybe TRBD1 (5 bases). In germline, CDR1 is SGHTA, CDR2 FQGNSA. Trimming cost V 5 bases and J 4 bases, with 11 bases left between them. The CDR3 is 13 amino acids. CDR3 sequence: CASSPIGVTEAFF. For the CDR3, the DNA is TGTGCCAGCAGCCCCATAGGGGTCACTGAAGCTTTCTTT.

The chain combines TRBV4-1 with TRBJ1-5, with 9 positions matching TRBD1. Per germline, CDR1 MGHRA and CDR2 YSYEKL. The CDR3 loop spans 15 amino acids. After removal of 6 bases from V and 4 bases from J, the junction contained 7 bases not matched to a gene. The CDR3: CASRSGTGSNQPQHF. The DNA of the CDR3 is TGCGCCAGCAGGTCCGGGACAGGGTCTAATCAGCCCCAGCATTTT.

This CDR3 is CASSAPQGPGLSYEQYF. In nucleotides, the CDR3 is TGTGCCAGCAGCGCCCCCCAAGGACCGGGACTATCCTACGAGCAGTACTTC. The chain combines TRBV9 with TRBJ2-7, with 7 bases fitting TRBD2. The V and J ends lost 3 bases and 1 base, in that order; junction bases with no gene match: 13. The CDR3 is 17 residues long. Per the germline V gene, CDR1 is SGDLS and CDR2 is YYNGEE. Full variable domain (rest looked up from reference TRBV9 and TRBJ2-7): DSGVTQTPKHLITATGQRVTLRCSPRSGDLSVYWYQQSLDQGLQFLIQYYNGEERAKGNILERFSAQQFPDLHSELNLSSLELGDSALYFCASSAPQGPGLSYEQYFGPGTRLTVT.

CDR3 DNA: TGTGCCAGCAGCCTAAATCAGGTCTATGGCTACACCTTC. The encoded protein is CASSLNQVYGYTF. This chain links TRBV6-6 with TRBJ1-2; D uncertain. The CDR3 spans 13 residues. V dropped 6 bases and J dropped 4 bases, with 12 bases sitting between them. Germline loops: CDR1 MNHNY, CDR2 SVGAGI (reference sequence).

The chain employs TRBV28 and TRBJ2-7; possible D gene TRBD1, 5 bases. The germline gives CDR1 MDHEN, CDR2 SYDVKM. The ends were cut back, 5 bases at V and 4 bases at J, with 12 bases in the middle. This CDR3 has 13 amino acids. Here the CDR3 reads CASSPSGIYEQYF. CDR3 bases: TGTGCCAGCAGTCCATCAGGGATTTACGAGCAGTACTTC.

The V and J genes are TRBV5-1 and TRBJ2-3, with 8 bases fitting TRBD2. The germline gives CDR1 SGHRS, CDR2 YFSETQ. This CDR3 contains 15 residues. Trimming at V came to 4 bases and at J to 2 bases, leaving 6 bases not matched to a gene. In DNA, the CDR3 is TGCGCCAGCAGCCAAGCGGGGGATCCCACAGATACGCAGTATTTT. Its protein is CASSQAGDPTDTQYF.

This chain joins TRBV6-6 and TRBJ1-5; 7 bases line up with TRBD1. Germline-derived CDR1 and CDR2 are MNHNY and SVGAGI (reference sequence). The CDR3 consists of 16 residues. V shed 6 bases, J shed 4 bases, and the junction held 12 bases outside the gene matches. CDR3 amino acids: CASRTSRQGKNQPQHF. CDR3 sequence (DNA): TGTGCCAGCAGGACTTCGAGACAGGGCAAAAATCAGCCCCAGCATTTT.

The chain links TRBV7-9 to TRBJ2-3; the D is unclear. This CDR3 spans 10 amino acids. Germline V lookup: CDR1 SEHNR, CDR2 FQNEAQ (reference sequence). Trimming left V 8 bases short and J 6 bases short, with 6 bases between. CDR3: CASPGDTQYF. CDR3 in DNA: TGTGCCAGCCCCGGGGATACGCAGTATTTT.

The J gene is TRBJ1-2, the V gene TRBV6-5; 7 bases are shared with TRBD1. This CDR3 region has 13 residues. Germline V gene data show CDR1 as MNHEY and CDR2 as SVGAGI. The junction had 7 bases not matched to a gene; V was cut back by 7 bases and J by 5 bases. CDR3 sequence (DNA): TGTGCCAGCACCGCAGGGGGAAAATATGGCTACACCTTC. This encodes CASTAGGKYGYTF.

The CDR3 region is CASSRGAYNEQFF. In DNA, the CDR3 is TGTGCCAGCAGCAGGGGCGCGTACAATGAGCAGTTCTTC. V is TRBV21-1 and J is TRBJ2-1; TRBD1, the table's D call, was not compared with the DNA. TRBV21-1 counts as a pseudogene. The CDR3 is 13 residues long.

This clone was seen only once. The chain carries TRBV5-6 and TRBJ2-6, with 8 positions matching TRBD2. Germline-derived CDR1 and CDR2 are SGHDT and YYEEEE. After removal of 0 bases from V and 2 bases from J, the junction contained 7 bases not matched to a gene. The CDR3 has 18 amino acids. CDR3 in amino acids: CASSLVGGRLAGANVLTF. As DNA, the CDR3 is TGTGCCAGCAGCTTGGTGGGCGGGAGGTTGGCTGGGGCCAACGTCCTGACTTTC.

This clone was observed a single time. V usage is TRBV18 and J usage is TRBJ2-2, with unresolved D. The V gene lost 3 bases and the J gene lost 1 base, with 6 bases spanning the gap. Germline lookup yields CDR1 KGHSH and CDR2 LQKENI. The length of the CDR3 is 14 residues. Here the CDR3 DNA reads TGTGCCAGCTCACCGTCCAGGAACACCGGGGAGCTGTTTTTT. Amino acids: CASSPSRNTGELFF.

The rearrangement links TRBV6-6 to TRBJ1-3, with D maybe TRBD1 (5 bases). CDR3 length equals 15 residues. Germline assignment: CDR1 MNHNY and CDR2 SVGAGI (reference sequence). The V end lost 2 bases, the J end lost 2 bases, and 10 bases lay between the germline ends. The chain's CDR3 is CASSYRGNPGNTIYF. CDR3 in DNA: TGTGCCAGCAGTTACAGGGGAAACCCTGGAAACACCATATATTTT.

This clone appeared a few times. The V call is TRBV27, the J call TRBJ1-2, with D unclear. This CDR3 spans 16 amino acids. CDR1 is MNHEY and CDR2 is SMNVEV in the germline V gene (reference sequence). Trimming shortened V by 8 bases and J by 2 bases, and 21 bases separated the two germline ends. In DNA form, the CDR3 reads TGTGCCAGCGTATCTCGCTCGGGGAGCTTGAACTATGGCTACACCTTC. Protein product: CASVSRSGSLNYGYTF.

This chain uses TRBV15 with TRBJ2-3; maybe TRBD1 (5 bases). Deletions cut 3 bases from V and 0 bases from J, with 13 bases between. This CDR3 spans 16 amino acids. Germline CDR1 reads LNHNV; CDR2 reads YYDKDF (reference sequence). The CDR3 DNA follows: TGTGCCACCAGCAGTGGGGCGACGGGTAGCACAGATACGCAGTATTTT. This sequence encodes CATSSGATGSTDTQYF. The whole variable domain, remainder taken from reference TRBV15 and TRBJ2-3, is DAMVIQNPRYQVTQFGKPVTLSCSQTLNHNVMYWYQQKSSQAPKLLFHYYDKDFNNEADTPDNFQSRRPNTSFCFLDIRSPGLGDTAMYLCATSSGATGSTDTQYFGPGTRLTVL.